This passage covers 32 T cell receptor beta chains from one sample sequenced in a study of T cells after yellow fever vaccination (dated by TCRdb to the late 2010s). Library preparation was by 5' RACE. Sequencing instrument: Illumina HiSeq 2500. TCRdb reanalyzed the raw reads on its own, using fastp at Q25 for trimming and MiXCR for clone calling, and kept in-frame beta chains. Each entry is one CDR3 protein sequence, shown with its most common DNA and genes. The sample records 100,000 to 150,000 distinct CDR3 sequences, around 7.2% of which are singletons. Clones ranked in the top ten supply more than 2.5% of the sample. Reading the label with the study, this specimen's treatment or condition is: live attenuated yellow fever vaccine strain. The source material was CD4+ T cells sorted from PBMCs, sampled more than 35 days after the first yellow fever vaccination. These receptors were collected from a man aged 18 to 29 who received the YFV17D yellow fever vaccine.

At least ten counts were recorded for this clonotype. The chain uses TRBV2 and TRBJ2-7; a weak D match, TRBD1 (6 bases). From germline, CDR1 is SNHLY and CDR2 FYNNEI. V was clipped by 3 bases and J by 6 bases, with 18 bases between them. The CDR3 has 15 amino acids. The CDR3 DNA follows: TGTGCCAGCAGTGAGGACAGATTACCACTAGGCGAGCAGTACGTC. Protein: CASSEDRLPLGEQYV.

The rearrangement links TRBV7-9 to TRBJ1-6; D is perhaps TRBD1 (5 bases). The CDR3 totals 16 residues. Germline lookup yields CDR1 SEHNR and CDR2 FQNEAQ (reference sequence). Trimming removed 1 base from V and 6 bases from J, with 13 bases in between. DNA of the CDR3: TGTGCCAGCAGCTTAGGCCCGGGACGGGGTAATTCACCCCTCCACTTT. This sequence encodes CASSLGPGRGNSPLHF.

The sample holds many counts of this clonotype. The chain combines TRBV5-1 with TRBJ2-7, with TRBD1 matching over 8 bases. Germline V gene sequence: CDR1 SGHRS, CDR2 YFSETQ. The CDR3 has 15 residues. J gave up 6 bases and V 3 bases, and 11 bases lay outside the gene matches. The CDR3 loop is CASSSSAGGAGEQYF. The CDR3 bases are TGCGCCAGCAGCTCTTCCGCAGGGGGCGCGGGCGAGCAGTACTTC.

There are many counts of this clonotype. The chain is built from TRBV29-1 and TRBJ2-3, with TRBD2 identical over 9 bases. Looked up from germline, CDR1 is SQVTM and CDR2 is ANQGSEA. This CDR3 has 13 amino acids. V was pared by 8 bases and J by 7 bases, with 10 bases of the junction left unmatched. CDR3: CSPSLAGTNTQYF. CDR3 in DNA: TGCAGCCCAAGTCTAGCGGGAACCAATACGCAGTATTTT.

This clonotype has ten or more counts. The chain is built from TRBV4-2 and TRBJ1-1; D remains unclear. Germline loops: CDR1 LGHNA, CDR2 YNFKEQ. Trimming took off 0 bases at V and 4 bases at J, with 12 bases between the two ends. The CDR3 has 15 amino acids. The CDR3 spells CASSQDRLGSTEAFF. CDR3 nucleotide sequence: TGTGCCAGCAGCCAAGATCGTCTGGGGAGCACTGAAGCTTTCTTT.

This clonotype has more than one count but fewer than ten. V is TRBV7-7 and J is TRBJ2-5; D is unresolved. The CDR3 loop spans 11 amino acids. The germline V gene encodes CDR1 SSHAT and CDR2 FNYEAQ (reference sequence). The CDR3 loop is CVGYYQETQYF. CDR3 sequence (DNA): TGTGTCGGGTATTACCAAGAGACCCAGTACTTC.

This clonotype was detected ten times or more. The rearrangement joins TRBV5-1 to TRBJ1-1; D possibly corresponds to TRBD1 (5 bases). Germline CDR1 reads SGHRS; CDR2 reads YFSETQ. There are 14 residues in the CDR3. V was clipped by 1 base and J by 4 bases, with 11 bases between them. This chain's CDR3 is CASSLWAGPTEAFF. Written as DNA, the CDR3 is TGCGCCAGCAGCTTGTGGGCAGGGCCCACTGAAGCTTTCTTT. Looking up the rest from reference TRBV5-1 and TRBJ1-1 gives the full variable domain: KAGVTQTPRYLIKTRGQQVTLSCSPISGHRSVSWYQQTPGQGLQFLFEYFSETQRNKGNFPGRFSGRQFSNSRSEMNVSTLELGDSALYLCASSLWAGPTEAFFGQGTRLTVV.

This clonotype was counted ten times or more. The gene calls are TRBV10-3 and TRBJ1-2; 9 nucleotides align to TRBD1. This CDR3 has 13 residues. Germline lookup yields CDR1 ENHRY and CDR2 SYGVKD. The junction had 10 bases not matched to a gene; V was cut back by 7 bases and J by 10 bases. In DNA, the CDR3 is TGTGCCATCAATCTCGACAGGGGGAATTCCTACACCTTC. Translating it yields CAINLDRGNSYTF.

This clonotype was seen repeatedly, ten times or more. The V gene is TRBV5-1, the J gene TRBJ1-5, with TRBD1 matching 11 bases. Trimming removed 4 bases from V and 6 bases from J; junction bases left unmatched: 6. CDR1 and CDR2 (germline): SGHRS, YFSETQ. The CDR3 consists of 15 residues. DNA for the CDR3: TGCGCCAGCAGCCCCGGACAGGGGGCGGTTCAGCCCCAGCATTTT. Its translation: CASSPGQGAVQPQHF.

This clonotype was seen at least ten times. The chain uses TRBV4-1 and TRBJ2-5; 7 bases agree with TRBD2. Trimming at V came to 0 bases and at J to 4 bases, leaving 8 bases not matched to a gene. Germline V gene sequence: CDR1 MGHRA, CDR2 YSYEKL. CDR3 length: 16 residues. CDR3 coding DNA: TGCGCCAGCAGCCAAGATAGCGGAGGCGGGAGAGAGACCCAGTACTTC. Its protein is CASSQDSGGGRETQYF.

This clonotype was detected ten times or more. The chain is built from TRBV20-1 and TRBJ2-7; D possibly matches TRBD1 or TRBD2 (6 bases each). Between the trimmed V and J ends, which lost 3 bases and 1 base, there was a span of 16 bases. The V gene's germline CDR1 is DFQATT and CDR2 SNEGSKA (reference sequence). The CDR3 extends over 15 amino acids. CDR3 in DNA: TGCAGTGCTAGCCCCCAACAGGGAGGATCCTACGAGCAGTACTTC. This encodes CSASPQQGGSYEQYF.

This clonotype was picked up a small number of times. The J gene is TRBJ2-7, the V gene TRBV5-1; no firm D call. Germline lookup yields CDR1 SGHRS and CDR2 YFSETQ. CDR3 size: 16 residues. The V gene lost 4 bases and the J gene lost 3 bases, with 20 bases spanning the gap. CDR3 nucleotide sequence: TGCGCCAGCAGCCCAACCTCAACCGTGGGTATCTACGAGCAGTACTTC. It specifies CASSPTSTVGIYEQYF.

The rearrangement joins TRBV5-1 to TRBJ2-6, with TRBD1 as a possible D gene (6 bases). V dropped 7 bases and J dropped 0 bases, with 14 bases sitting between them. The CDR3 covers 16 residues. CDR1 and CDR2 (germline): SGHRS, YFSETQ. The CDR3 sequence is CASGRGQLSGANVLTF. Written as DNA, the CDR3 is TGCGCCAGCGGTCGGGGACAACTCTCTGGGGCCAACGTCCTGACTTTC.

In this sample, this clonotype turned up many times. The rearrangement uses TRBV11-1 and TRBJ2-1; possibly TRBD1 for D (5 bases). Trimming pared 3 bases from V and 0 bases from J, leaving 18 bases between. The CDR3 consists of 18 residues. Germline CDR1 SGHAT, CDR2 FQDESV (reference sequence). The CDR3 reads CASSLQGLAISSYNEQFF. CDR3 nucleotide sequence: TGTGCCAGCAGCTTGCAGGGCCTCGCGATTAGCTCCTACAATGAGCAGTTCTTC.

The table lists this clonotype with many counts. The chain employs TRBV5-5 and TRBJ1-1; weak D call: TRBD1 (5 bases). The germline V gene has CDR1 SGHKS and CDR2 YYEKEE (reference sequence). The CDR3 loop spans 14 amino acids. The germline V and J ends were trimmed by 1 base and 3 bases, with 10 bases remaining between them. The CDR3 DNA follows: TGTGCCAGCAGCTTGCAAGGGGCCCACACTGAAGCTTTCTTT. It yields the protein CASSLQGAHTEAFF.

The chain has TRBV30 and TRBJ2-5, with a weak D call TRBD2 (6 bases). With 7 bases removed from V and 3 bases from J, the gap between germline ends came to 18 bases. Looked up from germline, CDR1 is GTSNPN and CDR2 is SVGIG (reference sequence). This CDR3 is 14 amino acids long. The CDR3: CASQTGSGEETQYF. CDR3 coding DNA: TGTGCCTCTCAAACGGGTTCGGGGGAAGAGACCCAGTACTTC. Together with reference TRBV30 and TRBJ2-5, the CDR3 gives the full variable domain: SQTIHQWPATLVQPVGSPLSLECTVEGTSNPNLYWYRQAAGRGLQLLFYSVGIGQISSEVPQNLSASRPQDRQFILSSKKLLLSDSGFYLCASQTGSGEETQYFGPGTRLLVL.

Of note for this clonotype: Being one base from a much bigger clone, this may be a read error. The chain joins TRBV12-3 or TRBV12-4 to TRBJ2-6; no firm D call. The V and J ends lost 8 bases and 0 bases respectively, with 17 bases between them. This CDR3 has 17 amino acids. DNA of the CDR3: TGTGCCAGCCGTACAAGGACGGTATACTCTGGGGCCAACGTCCTGACTTTC. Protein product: CASRTRTVYSGANVLTF.

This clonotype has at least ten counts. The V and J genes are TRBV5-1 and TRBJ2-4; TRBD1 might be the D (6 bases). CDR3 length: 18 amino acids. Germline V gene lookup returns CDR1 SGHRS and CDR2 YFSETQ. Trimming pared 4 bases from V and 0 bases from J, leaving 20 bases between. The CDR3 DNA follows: TGCGCCAGCAGCAACGACCCCCCGGGACAAGGAGCCAAAAACATTCAGTACTTC. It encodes CASSNDPPGQGAKNIQYF.

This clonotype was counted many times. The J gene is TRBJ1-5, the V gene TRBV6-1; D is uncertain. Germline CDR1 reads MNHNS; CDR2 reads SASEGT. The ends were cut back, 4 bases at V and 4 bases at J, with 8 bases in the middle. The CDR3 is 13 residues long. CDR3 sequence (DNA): TGTGCCAGCAGTGCGAATCAAAATCAGCCCCAGCATTTT. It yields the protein CASSANQNQPQHF.

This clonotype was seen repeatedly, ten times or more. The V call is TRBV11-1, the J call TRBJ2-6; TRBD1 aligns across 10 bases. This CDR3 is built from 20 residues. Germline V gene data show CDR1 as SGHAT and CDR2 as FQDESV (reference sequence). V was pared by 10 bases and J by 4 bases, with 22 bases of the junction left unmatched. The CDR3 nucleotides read TGTGCCATTCTCTCGCGTTCCGGGACAGGGGCGATGAAGGGGGCCAACGTCCTGACTTTC. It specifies CAILSRSGTGAMKGANVLTF.

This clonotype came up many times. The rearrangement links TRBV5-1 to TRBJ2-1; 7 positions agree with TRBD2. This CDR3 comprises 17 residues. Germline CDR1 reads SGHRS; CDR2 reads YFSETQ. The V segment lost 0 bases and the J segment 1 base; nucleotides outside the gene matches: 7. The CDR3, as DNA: TGCGCCAGCAGCTTGGGATCCGGGGGGTCATCCTACAATGAGCAGTTCTTC. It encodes CASSLGSGGSSYNEQFF.

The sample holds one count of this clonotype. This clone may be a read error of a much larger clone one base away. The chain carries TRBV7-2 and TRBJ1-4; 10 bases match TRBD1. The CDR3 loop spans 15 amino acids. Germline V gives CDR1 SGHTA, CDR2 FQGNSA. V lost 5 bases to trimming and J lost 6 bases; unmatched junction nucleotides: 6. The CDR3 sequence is CASSAPGQGYEKLFF. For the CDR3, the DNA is TGTGCCAGCAGCGCCCCGGGACAGGGGTATGAAAAACTGTTTTTT.

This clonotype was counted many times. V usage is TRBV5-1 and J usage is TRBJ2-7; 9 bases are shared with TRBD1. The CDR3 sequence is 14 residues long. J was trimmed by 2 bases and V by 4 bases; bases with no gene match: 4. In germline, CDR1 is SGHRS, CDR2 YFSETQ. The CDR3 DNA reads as TGCGCCAGCAGCGGGGGACAGGGTGCCTACGAGCAGTACTTC. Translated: CASSGGQGAYEQYF.

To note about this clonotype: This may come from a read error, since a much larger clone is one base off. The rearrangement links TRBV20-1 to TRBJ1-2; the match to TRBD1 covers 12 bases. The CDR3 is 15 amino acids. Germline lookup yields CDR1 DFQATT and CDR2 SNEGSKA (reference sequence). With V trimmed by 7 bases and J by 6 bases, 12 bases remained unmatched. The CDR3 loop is CSVGQPGQGADGYTF. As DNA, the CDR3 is TGCAGTGTTGGTCAACCGGGACAGGGGGCGGATGGCTACACCTTC.

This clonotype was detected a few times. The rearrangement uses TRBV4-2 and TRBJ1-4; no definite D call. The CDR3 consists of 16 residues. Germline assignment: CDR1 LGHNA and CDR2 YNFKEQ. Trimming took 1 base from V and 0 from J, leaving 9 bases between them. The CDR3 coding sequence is TGTGCCAGCAGCCAAGGGCATTACACAACTAATGAAAAACTGTTTTTT. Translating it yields CASSQGHYTTNEKLFF.

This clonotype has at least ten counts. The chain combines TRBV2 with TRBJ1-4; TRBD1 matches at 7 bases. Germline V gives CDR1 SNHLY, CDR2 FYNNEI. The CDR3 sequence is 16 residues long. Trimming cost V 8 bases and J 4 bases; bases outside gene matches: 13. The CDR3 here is CASSRDRGYGNEKLFF. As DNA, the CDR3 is TGTGCCAGCTCACGGGACAGAGGGTACGGTAATGAAAAACTGTTTTTT.

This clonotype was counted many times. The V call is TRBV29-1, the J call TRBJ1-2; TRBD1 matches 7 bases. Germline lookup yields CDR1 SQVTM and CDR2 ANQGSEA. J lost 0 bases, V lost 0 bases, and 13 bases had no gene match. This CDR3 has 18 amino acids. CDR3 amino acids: CSVEDRGAGGTANYGYTF. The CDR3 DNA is TGCAGCGTTGAAGACCGAGGGGCAGGGGGGACAGCTAACTATGGCTACACCTTC.

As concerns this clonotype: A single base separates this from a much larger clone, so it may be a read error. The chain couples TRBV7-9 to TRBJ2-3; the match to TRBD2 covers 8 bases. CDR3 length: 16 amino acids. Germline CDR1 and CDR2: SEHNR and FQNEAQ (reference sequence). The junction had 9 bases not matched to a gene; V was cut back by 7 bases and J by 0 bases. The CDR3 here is CASTPGGGGSTDTQYF. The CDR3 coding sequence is TGTGCCAGCACCCCCGGGGGCGGGGGGAGCACAGATACGCAGTATTTT.

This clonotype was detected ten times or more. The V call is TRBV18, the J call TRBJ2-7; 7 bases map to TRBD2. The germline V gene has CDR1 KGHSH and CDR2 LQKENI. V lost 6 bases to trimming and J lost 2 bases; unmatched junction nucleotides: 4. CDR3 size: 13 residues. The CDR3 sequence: CASSAGEAYEQYV. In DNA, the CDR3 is TGTGCCAGCTCGGCGGGGGAAGCCTACGAGCAGTACGTC.

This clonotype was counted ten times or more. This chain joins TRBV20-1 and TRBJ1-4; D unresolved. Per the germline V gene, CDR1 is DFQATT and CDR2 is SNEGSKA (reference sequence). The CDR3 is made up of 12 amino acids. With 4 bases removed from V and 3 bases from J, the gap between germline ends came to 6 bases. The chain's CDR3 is CSAIRPNEKLFF. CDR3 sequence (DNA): TGCAGTGCTATCCGACCTAATGAAAAACTGTTTTTT.

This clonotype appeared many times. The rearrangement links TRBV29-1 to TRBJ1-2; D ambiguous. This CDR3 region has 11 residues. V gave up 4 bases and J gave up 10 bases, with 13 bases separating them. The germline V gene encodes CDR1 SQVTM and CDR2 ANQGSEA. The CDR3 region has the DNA TGCAGCGTTGGGGATGGCACGATCTACACCTTC. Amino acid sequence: CSVGDGTIYTF. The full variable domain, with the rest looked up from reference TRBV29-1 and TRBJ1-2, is SAVISQKPSRDICQRGTSLTIQCQVDSQVTMMFWYRQQPGQSLTLIATANQGSEATYESGFVIDKFPISRPNLTFSTLTVSNMSPEDSSIYLCSVGDGTIYTFGSGTRLTVV.

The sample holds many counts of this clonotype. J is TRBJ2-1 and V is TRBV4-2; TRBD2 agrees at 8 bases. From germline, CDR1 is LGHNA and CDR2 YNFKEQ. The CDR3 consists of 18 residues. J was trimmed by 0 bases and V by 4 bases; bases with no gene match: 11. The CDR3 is CASSPKGAGGPSYNEQFF. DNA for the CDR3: TGTGCCAGCAGCCCTAAGGGTGCGGGGGGACCCTCCTACAATGAGCAGTTCTTC.